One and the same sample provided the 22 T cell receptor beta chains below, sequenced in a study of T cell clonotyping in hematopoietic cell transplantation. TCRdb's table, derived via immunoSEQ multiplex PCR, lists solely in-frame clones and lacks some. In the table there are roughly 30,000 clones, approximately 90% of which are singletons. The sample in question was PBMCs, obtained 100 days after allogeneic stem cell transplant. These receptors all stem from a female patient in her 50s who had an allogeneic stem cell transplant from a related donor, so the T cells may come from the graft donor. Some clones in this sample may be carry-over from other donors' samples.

This chain's CDR3 is CASSLGGGRGSNVLTF. The CDR3 region has the DNA TGTGCCAGCAGCTTAGGGGGCGGGCGCGGCAGCAACGTCCTGACTTTC. This sequence joins TRBV7-8 and TRBJ2-6; D could derive from TRBD1 or TRBD2 (5 bases each). Germline CDR1 is SGHVS and CDR2 is FQNEAQ. Trimming took 1 base from V and 9 from J, leaving 16 bases between them. The CDR3 is 16 amino acids.

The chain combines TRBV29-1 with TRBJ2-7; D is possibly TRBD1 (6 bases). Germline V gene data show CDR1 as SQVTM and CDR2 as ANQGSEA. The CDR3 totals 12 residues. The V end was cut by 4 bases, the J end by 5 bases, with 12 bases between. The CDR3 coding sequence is TGCAGCGTTGCTCCTACAGGGAACGAGCAGTACTTC. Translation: CSVAPTGNEQYF.

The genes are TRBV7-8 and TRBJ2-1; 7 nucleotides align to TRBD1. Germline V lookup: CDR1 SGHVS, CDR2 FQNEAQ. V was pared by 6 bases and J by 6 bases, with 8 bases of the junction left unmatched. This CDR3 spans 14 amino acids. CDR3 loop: CASRPRQGPNEQFF. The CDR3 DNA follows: TGTGCCAGCAGACCCCGACAGGGCCCCAATGAGCAGTTCTTC.

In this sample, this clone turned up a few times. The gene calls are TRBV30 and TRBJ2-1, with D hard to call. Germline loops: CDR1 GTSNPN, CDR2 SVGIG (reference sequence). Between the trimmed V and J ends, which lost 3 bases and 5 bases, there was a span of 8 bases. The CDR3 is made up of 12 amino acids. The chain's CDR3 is CAWSPGHNEQFF. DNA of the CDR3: TGTGCCTGGAGCCCTGGTCACAATGAGCAGTTCTTC. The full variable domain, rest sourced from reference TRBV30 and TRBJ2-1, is SQTIHQWPATLVQPVGSPLSLECTVEGTSNPNLYWYRQAAGRGLQLLFYSVGIGQISSEVPQNLSASRPQDRQFILSSKKLLLSDSGFYLCAWSPGHNEQFFGPGTRLTVL.

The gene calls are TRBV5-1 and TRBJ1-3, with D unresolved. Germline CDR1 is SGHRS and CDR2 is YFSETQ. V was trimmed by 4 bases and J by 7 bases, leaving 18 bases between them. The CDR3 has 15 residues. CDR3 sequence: CASSPLRTESNTIYF. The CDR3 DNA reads TGCGCCAGCAGCCCACTTAGGACGGAGAGCAACACCATATATTTT.

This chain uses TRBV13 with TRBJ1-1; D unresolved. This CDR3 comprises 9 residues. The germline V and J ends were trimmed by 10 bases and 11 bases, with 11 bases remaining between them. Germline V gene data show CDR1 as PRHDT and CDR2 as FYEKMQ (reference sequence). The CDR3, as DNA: TGTGCCACTTCGCCTGCGGCTTTCTTT. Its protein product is CATSPAAFF.

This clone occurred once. The DNA of the CDR3 is TGTGCCTGGACTGTCGGGGGGCACGGGGAGCTGTTTTTT. Translated: CAWTVGGHGELFF. The chain combines TRBV30 with TRBJ2-2, with D perhaps TRBD2 (7 bases). This CDR3 is 13 amino acids long. V lost 4 bases and J 7 bases, leaving 13 bases between the germline ends. Germline lookup yields CDR1 GTSNPN and CDR2 SVGIG (reference sequence). Full variable domain (rest looked up from reference TRBV30 and TRBJ2-2): SQTIHQWPATLVQPVGSPLSLECTVEGTSNPNLYWYRQAAGRGLQLLFYSVGIGQISSEVPQNLSASRPQDRQFILSSKKLLLSDSGFYLCAWTVGGHGELFFGEGSRLTVL.

The CDR3 region has the DNA TGTGCCAGCAGCTCACCCAGGAGGGTTGGGGAAAAACTGTTTTTT. Protein: CASSSPRRVGEKLFF. The chain recombines TRBV7-8 with TRBJ1-4; the D is unclear. The CDR3 is 15 amino acids. Germline loops: CDR1 SGHVS, CDR2 FQNEAQ. Trimming pared 4 bases from V and 8 bases from J, leaving 17 bases between.

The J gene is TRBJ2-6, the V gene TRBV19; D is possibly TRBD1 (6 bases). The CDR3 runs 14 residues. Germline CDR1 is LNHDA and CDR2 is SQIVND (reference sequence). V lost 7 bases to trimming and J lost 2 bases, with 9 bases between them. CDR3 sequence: CASTPGAGANVLTF. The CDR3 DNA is TGTGCCAGTACCCCAGGGGCTGGGGCCAACGTCCTGACTTTC.

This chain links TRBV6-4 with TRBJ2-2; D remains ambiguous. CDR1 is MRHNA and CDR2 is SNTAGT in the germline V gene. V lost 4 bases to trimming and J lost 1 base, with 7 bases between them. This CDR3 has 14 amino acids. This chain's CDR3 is CASSVEGNTGELFF. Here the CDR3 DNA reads TGTGCCAGCAGTGTCGAAGGGAACACCGGGGAGCTGTTTTTT.

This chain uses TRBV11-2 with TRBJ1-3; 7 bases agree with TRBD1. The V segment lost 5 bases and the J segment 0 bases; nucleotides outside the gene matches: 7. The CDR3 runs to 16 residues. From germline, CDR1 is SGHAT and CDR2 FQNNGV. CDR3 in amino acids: CASSINRGPSGNTIYF. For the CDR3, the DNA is TGTGCCAGCAGCATAAACAGGGGACCCTCTGGAAACACCATATATTTT.

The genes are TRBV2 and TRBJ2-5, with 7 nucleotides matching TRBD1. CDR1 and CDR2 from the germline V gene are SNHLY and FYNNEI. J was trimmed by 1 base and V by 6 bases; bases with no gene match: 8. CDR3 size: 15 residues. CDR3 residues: CASRSDRTRQETQYF. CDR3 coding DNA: TGTGCCAGCAGGTCGGACAGGACTCGCCAAGAGACCCAGTACTTC.

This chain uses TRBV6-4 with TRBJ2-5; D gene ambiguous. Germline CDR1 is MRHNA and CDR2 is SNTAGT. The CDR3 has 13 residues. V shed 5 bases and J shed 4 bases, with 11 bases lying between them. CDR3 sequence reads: CASSPEWGETQYF. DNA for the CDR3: TGTGCCAGCAGTCCCGAATGGGGAGAGACCCAGTACTTC.

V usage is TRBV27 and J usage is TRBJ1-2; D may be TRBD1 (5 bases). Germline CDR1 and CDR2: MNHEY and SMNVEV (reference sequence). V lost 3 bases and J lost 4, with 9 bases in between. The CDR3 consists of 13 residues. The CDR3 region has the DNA TGTGCCAGCAGTTTGGTCGGGACCTATGGCTACACCTTC. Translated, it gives CASSLVGTYGYTF.

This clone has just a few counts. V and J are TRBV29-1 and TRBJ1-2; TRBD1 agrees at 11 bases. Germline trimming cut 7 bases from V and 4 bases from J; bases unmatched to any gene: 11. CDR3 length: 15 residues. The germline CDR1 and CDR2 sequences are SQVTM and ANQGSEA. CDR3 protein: CSARRAGTGGYGYTF. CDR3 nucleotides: TGCAGCGCCCGCCGGGCCGGGACAGGGGGCTATGGCTACACCTTC. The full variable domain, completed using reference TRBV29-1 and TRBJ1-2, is SAVISQKPSRDICQRGTSLTIQCQVDSQVTMMFWYRQQPGQSLTLIATANQGSEATYESGFVIDKFPISRPNLTFSTLTVSNMSPEDSSIYLCSARRAGTGGYGYTFGSGTRLTVV.

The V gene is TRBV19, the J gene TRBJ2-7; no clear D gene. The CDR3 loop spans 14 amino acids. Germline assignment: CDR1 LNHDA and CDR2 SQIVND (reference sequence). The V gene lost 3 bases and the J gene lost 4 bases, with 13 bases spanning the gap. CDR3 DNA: TGTGCCAGTAGTATTGGCAGTACGGCATACGAGCAGTACTTC. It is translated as CASSIGSTAYEQYF.

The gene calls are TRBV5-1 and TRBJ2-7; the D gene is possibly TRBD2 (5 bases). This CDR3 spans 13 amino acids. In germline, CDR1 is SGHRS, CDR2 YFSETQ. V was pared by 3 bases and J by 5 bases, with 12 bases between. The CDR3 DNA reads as TGCGCCAGCAGCTCCGTAGAGGGTAACGAGCAGTACTTC. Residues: CASSSVEGNEQYF. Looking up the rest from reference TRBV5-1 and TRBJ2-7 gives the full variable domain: KAGVTQTPRYLIKTRGQQVTLSCSPISGHRSVSWYQQTPGQGLQFLFEYFSETQRNKGNFPGRFSGRQFSNSRSEMNVSTLELGDSALYLCASSSVEGNEQYFGPGTRLTVT.

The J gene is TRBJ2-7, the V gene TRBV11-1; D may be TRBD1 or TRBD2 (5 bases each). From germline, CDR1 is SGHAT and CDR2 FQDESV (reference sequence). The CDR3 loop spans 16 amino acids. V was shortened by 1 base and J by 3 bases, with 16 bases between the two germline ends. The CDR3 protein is CASSLEGRRYGYEQYF. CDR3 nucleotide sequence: TGTGCCAGCAGCTTAGAGGGACGGCGGTACGGCTACGAGCAGTACTTC.

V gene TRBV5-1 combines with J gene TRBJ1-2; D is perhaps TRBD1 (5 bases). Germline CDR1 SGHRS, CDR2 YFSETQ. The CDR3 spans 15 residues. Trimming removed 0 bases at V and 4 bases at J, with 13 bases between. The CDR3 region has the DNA TGCGCCAGCAGCTTGGAGGGGTCGGGATCCTATGGCTACACCTTC. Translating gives CASSLEGSGSYGYTF. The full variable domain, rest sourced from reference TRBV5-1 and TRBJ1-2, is KAGVTQTPRYLIKTRGQQVTLSCSPISGHRSVSWYQQTPGQGLQFLFEYFSETQRNKGNFPGRFSGRQFSNSRSEMNVSTLELGDSALYLCASSLEGSGSYGYTFGSGTRLTVV.

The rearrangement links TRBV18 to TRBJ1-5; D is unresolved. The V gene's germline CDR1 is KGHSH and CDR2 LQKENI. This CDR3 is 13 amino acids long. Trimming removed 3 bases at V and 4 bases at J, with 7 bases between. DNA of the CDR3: TGTGCCAGCTCACCGCAGGTGAATCAGCCCCAGCATTTT. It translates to CASSPQVNQPQHF.

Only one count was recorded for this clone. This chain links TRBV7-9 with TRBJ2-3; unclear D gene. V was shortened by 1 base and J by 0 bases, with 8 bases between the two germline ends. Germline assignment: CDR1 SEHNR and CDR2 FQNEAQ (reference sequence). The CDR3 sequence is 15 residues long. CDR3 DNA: TGTGCCAGCAGCTTAGTGGGGAAAAGCACAGATACGCAGTATTTT. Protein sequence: CASSLVGKSTDTQYF.

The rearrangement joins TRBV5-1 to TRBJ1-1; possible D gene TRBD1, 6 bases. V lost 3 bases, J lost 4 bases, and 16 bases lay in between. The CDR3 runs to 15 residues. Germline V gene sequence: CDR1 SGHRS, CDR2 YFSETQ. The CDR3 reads CASSWREGGRTEAFF. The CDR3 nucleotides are TGCGCCAGCAGCTGGAGAGAGGGGGGACGCACTGAAGCTTTCTTT. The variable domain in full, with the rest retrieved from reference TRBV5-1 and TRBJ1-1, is KAGVTQTPRYLIKTRGQQVTLSCSPISGHRSVSWYQQTPGQGLQFLFEYFSETQRNKGNFPGRFSGRQFSNSRSEMNVSTLELGDSALYLCASSWREGGRTEAFFGQGTRLTVV.